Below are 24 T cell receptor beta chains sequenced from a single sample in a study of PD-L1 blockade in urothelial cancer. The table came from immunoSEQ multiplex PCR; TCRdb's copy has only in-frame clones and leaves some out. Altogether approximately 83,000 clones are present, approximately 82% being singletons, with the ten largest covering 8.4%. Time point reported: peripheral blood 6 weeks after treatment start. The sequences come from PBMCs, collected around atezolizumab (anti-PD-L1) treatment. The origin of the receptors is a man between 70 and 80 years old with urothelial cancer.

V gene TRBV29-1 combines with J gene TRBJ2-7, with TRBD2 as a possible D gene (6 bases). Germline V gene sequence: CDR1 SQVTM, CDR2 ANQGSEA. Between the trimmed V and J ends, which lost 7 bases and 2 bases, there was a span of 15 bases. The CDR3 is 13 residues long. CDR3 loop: CSALASSAYEQYF. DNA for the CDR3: TGCAGCGCCCTAGCGTCATCGGCCTACGAGCAGTACTTC.

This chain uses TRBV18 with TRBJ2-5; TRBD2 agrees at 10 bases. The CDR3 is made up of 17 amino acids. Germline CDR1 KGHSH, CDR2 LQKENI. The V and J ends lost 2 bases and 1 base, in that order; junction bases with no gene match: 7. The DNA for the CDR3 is TGTGCCAGCTCACCAAGTGAAGGACTAGCGGTCCAAGAGACCCAGTACTTC. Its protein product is CASSPSEGLAVQETQYF. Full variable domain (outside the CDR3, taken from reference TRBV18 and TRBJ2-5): NAGVMQNPRHLVRRRGQEARLRCSPMKGHSHVYWYRQLPEEGLKFMVYLQKENIIDESGMPKERFSAEFPKEGPSILRIQQVVRGDSAAYFCASSPSEGLAVQETQYFGPGTRLLVL.

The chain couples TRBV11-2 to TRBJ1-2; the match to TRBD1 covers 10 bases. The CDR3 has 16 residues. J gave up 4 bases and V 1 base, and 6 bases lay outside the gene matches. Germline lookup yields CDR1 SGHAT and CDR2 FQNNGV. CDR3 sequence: CASSLGGTGAPYGYTF. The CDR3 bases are TGTGCCAGCAGCTTAGGCGGGACAGGGGCCCCCTATGGCTACACCTTC.

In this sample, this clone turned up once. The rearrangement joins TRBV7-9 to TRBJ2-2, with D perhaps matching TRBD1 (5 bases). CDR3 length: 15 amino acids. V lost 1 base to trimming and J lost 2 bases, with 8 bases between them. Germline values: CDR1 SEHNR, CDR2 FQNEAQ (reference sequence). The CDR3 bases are TGTGCCAGCAGCTTAGGGCAGGGAAACACCGGGGAGCTGTTTTTT. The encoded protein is CASSLGQGNTGELFF.

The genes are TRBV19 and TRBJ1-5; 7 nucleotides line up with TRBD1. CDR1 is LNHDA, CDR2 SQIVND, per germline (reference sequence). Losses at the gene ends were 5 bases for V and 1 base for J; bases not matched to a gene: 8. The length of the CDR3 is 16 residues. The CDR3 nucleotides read TGTGCCAGTAGTGCCCCTACAGGGGCAAGCAATCAGCCCCAGCATTTT. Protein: CASSAPTGASNQPQHF.

In nucleotides, the CDR3 is TGTGCCAGCAGCTTGCGAGGGGGCACAGCCTATATGAACACTGAAGCTTTCTTT. This encodes CASSLRGGTAYMNTEAFF. The gene calls are TRBV5-4 and TRBJ1-1, with TRBD1 matching 7 bases. The CDR3 has 18 residues. Germline V gene lookup returns CDR1 SGHNT and CDR2 YYREEE (reference sequence). V lost 1 base and J lost 0; bases outside the gene matches: 12.

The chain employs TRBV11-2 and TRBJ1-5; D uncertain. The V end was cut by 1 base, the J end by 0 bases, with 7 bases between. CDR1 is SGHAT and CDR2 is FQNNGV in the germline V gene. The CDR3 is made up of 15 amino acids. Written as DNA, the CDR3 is TGTGCCAGCAGCTTAGGATTCGGTAGCAATCAGCCCCAGCATTTT. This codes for CASSLGFGSNQPQHF.

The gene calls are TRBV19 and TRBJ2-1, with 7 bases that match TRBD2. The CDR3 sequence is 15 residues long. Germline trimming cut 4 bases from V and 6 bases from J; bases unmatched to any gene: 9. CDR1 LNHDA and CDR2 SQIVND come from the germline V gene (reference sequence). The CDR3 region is CASSTAGAYFNEQFF. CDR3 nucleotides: TGTGCCAGTAGTACGGCGGGAGCTTATTTCAATGAGCAGTTCTTC.

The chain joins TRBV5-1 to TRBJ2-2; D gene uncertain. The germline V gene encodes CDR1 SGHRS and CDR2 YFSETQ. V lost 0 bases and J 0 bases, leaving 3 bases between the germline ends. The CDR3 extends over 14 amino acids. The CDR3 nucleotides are TGCGCCAGCAGCTTGGCAGCGAACACCGGGGAGCTGTTTTTT. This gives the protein CASSLAANTGELFF. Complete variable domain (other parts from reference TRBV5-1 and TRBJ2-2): KAGVTQTPRYLIKTRGQQVTLSCSPISGHRSVSWYQQTPGQGLQFLFEYFSETQRNKGNFPGRFSGRQFSNSRSEMNVSTLELGDSALYLCASSLAANTGELFFGEGSRLTVL.

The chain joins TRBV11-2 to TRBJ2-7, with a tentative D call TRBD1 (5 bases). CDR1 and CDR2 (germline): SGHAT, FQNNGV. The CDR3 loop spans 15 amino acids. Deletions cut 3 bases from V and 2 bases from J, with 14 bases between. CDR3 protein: CASSFDGHATYEQYF. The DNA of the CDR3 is TGTGCCAGCAGCTTTGACGGACACGCCACCTACGAGCAGTACTTC.

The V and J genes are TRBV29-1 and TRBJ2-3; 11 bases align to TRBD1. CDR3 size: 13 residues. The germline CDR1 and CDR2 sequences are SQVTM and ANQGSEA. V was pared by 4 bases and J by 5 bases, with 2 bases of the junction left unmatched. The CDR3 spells CSVVDRGQDTQYF. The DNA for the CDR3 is TGCAGCGTTGTGGACAGGGGGCAAGATACGCAGTATTTT.

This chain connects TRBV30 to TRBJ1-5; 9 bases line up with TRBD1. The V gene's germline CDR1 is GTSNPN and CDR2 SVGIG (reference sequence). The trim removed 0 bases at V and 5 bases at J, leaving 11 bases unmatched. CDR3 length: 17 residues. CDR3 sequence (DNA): TGTGCCTGGAGTGTAAGGGGGGACAGGGTAATTCATCAGCCCCAGCATTTT. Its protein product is CAWSVRGDRVIHQPQHF.

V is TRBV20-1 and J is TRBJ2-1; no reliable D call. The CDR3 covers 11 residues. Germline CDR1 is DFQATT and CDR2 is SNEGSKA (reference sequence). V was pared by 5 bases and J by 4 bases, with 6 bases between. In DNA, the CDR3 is TGCAGTGCTGACTTATACAATGAGCAGTTCTTC. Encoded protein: CSADLYNEQFF.

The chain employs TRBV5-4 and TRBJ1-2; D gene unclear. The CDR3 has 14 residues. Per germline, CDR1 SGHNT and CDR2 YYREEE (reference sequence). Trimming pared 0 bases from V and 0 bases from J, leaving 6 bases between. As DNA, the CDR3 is TGTGCCAGCAGCTTGGGAACGGCTAACTATGGCTACACCTTC. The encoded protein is CASSLGTANYGYTF.

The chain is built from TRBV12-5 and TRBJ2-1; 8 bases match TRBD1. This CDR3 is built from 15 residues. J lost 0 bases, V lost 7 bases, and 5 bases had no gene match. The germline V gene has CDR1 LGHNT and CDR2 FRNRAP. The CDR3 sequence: CASADGQGSYNEQFF. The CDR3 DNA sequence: TGTGCTAGTGCCGACGGACAGGGCTCCTACAATGAGCAGTTCTTC.

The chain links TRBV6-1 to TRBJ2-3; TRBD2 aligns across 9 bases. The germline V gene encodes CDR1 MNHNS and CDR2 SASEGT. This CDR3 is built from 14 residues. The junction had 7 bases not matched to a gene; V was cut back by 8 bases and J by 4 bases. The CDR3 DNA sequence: TGTGCCAGCGCGGGACTAGCTGGACCAGATACGCAGTATTTT. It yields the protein CASAGLAGPDTQYF.

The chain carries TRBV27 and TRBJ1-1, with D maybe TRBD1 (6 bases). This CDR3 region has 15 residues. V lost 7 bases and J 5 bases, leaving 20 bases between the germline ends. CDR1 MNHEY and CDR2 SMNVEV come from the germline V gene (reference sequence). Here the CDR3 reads CASKGKAGERTEAFF. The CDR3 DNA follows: TGTGCCAGCAAAGGCAAAGCAGGGGAGAGGACTGAAGCTTTCTTT.

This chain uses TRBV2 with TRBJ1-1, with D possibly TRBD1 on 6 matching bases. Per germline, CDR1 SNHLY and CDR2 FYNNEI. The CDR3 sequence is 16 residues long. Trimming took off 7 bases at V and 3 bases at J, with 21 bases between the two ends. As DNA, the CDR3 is TGTGCCAGCACCCTAAGGTGGGGCTCAGGGGACACTGAAGCTTTCTTT. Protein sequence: CASTLRWGSGDTEAFF.

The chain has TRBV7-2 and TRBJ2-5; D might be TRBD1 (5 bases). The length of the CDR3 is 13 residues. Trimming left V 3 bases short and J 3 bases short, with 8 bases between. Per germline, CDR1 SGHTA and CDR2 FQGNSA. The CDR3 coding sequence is TGTGCCAGCAGCTTTATAGGGGAAGAGACCCAGTACTTC. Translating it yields CASSFIGEETQYF.

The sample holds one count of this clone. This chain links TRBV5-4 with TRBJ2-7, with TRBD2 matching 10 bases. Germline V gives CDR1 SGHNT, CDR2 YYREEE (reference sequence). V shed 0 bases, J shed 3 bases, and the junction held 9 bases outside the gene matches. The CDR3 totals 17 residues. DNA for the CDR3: TGTGCCAGCAGCTTGGAACCTTTAGCGGGAGGCCTCTACGAGCAGTACTTC. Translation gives CASSLEPLAGGLYEQYF.

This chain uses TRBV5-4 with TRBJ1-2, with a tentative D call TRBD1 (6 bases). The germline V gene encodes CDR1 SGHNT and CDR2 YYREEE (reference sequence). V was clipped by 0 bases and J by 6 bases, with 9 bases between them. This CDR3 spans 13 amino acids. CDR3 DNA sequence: TGTGCCAGCAGCTTGGAGGACAGTCATGGCTACACCTTC. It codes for CASSLEDSHGYTF.

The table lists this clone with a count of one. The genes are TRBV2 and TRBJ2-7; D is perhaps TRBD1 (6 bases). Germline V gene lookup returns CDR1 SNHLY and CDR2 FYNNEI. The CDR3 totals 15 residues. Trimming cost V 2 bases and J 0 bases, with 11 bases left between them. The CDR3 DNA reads TGTGCCAGCAGTGAAATGGGACACAGCTCCTACGAGCAGTACTTC. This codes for CASSEMGHSSYEQYF.

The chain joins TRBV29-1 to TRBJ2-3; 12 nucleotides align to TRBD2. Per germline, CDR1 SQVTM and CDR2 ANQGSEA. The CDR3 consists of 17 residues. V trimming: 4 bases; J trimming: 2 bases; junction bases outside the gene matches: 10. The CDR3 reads CSVAASGRVGSTDTQYF. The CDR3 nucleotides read TGCAGCGTTGCGGCTAGCGGGAGGGTTGGCTCCACAGATACGCAGTATTTT.

The CDR3 region has the DNA TGTGCCAGCAGGAAAGGGGCTGGACAGGGCAGCACAGATACGCAGTATTTT. It specifies CASRKGAGQGSTDTQYF. The rearrangement links TRBV7-6 to TRBJ2-3, with 8 nucleotides matching TRBD1. This CDR3 contains 17 residues. V lost 6 bases to trimming and J lost 0 bases; unmatched junction nucleotides: 11. Germline CDR1 reads SGHVS; CDR2 reads FNYEAQ. The full variable domain, its missing parts supplied by reference TRBV7-6 and TRBJ2-3, is GAGVSQSPRYKVTKRGQDVALRCDPISGHVSLYWYRQALGQGPEFLTYFNYEAQQDKSGLPNDRFSAERPEGSISTLTIQRTEQRDSAMYRCASRKGAGQGSTDTQYFGPGTRLTVL.